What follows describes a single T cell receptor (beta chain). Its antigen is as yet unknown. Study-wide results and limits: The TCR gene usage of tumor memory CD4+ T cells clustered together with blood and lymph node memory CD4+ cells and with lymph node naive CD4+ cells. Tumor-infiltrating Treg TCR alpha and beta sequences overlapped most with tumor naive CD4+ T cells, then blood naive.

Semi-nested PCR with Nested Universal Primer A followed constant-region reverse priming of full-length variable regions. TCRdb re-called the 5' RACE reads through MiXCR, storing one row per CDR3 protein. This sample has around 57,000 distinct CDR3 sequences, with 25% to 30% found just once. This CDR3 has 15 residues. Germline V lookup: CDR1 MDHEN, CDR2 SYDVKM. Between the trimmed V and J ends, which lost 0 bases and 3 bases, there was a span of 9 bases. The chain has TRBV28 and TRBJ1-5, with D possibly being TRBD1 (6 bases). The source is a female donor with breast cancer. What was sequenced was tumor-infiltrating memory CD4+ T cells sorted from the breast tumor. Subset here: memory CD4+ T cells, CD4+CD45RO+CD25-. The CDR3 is CASSLWSGDNQPQHF. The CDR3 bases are TGTGCCAGCAGTTTATGGTCAGGGGACAATCAGCCCCAGCATTTT.